This entry lists 26 T cell receptor beta chains sequenced from one sample in a study of cytomegalovirus exposure and HLA in healthy donors. The PCR employed 60 Vbeta primers together with 13 Jbeta primers. Here immunoSEQ multiplex PCR was the method, and the copy in TCRdb shows in-frame clones only, minus some. The profile covers more than 150,000 clones, with 75% to 85% appearing a single time and about 1.6% taken by the ten largest. Sequencing used PBMCs. All receptors derive from a man aged 18 to 29 in good health and CMV-seronegative.

V and J are TRBV28 and TRBJ2-3; 8 nucleotides align to TRBD2. Trimming at V came to 4 bases and at J to 5 bases, leaving 5 bases not matched to a gene. Germline values: CDR1 MDHEN, CDR2 SYDVKM. This CDR3 contains 14 residues. CDR3 in DNA: TGTGCCAGCAGTTCCGCCCTAGCGGGAGATACGCAGTATTTT. It encodes CASSSALAGDTQYF.

This chain joins TRBV12-1 and TRBJ1-2. TRBV12-1 is a recognized pseudogene. This CDR3 has 13 residues. CDR3 nucleotides: TGTGCCAGCAGCTTTGGGACTGCCTATGGCTACACCTTC. It yields the protein CASSFGTAYGYTF.

This clone was detected only once. The rearrangement uses TRBV5-1 and TRBJ2-2; D remains unclear. The CDR3 loop spans 14 amino acids. Per germline, CDR1 SGHRS and CDR2 YFSETQ. V shed 0 bases and J shed 5 bases, with 8 bases lying between them. CDR3 sequence: CASSLDKSTGELFF. DNA of the CDR3: TGCGCCAGCAGCTTGGATAAATCGACCGGGGAGCTGTTTTTT.

The chain has TRBV6-1 and TRBJ2-7; 11 nucleotides match TRBD2. Trimming at V came to 4 bases and at J to 3 bases, leaving 5 bases not matched to a gene. The CDR3 is 15 residues long. Germline V gene sequence: CDR1 MNHNS, CDR2 SASEGT. The CDR3 protein is CASSVPGTSGYEQYF. The CDR3 coding sequence is TGTGCCAGCAGTGTCCCCGGGACTAGCGGCTACGAGCAGTACTTC.

V and J are TRBV7-9 and TRBJ2-6, with unresolved D. The germline V gene has CDR1 SEHNR and CDR2 FQNEAQ (reference sequence). This CDR3 is 13 amino acids long. Trimming took 7 bases from V and 4 from J, leaving 8 bases between them. CDR3 sequence: CASTGSGANVLTF. CDR3 nucleotides: TGTGCCAGCACCGGGTCGGGGGCCAACGTCCTGACTTTC.

The chain is built from TRBV28 and TRBJ2-3; 10 positions agree with TRBD2. CDR1 and CDR2 (germline): MDHEN, SYDVKM. This CDR3 contains 15 residues. Trimming cost V 7 bases and J 3 bases; bases outside gene matches: 7. The CDR3 sequence is CASNPLAGATDTQYF. The CDR3 nucleotides are TGTGCCAGCAATCCCCTAGCGGGAGCGACAGATACGCAGTATTTT.

V is TRBV30 and J is TRBJ1-1; D uncertain. The CDR3 length is 12 residues. V was cut by 1 base and J by 4 bases, with 7 bases left in between. The V gene's germline CDR1 is GTSNPN and CDR2 SVGIG (reference sequence). The CDR3 spells CAWSALLTEAFF. CDR3 in DNA: TGTGCCTGGAGTGCCCTTCTCACTGAAGCTTTCTTT.

This clone occurred once. The chain uses TRBV5-4 and TRBJ2-7; possible D gene TRBD1, 5 bases. CDR3 length: 14 residues. Germline loops: CDR1 SGHNT, CDR2 YYREEE (reference sequence). Trimming took 1 base from V and 5 from J, leaving 13 bases between them. CDR3 region: CASSLSRGPNEQYF. In nucleotides, the CDR3 is TGTGCCAGCAGCTTGAGTAGGGGTCCTAACGAGCAGTACTTC.

The chain links TRBV6-5 to TRBJ2-7, with 15 positions matching TRBD2. CDR3 length equals 15 residues. CDR1 and CDR2 from the germline V gene are MNHEY and SVGAGI. With V trimmed by 4 bases and J by 3 bases, 1 base remained unmatched. DNA of the CDR3: TGTGCCAGCAGTTTGGGACTAGCGGGGGGCTACGAGCAGTACTTC. It encodes CASSLGLAGGYEQYF.

The chain combines TRBV6-1 with TRBJ2-5; D gene unclear. In germline, CDR1 is MNHNS, CDR2 SASEGT. With 6 bases removed from V and 1 base from J, the gap between germline ends came to 6 bases. This CDR3 spans 12 amino acids. The CDR3 nucleotides read TGTGCCAGCAGGGGCAGCCAAGAGACCCAGTACTTC. Translating it yields CASRGSQETQYF.

The rearrangement joins TRBV10-3 to TRBJ2-5; 10 positions match TRBD2. The J call may be faulty, since TRBJ2-7 better matches the DNA end. The CDR3 is made up of 14 amino acids. Germline V CDR1 and CDR2: ENHRY, SYGVKD. CDR3 residues: CAIRGLAWSYEQYF. DNA of the CDR3: TGTGCCATCAGGGGACTAGCGTGGTCCTACGAGCAGTACTTC.

The V and J genes are TRBV15 and TRBJ1-6, with 8 bases lining up with TRBD1. CDR1 LNHNV and CDR2 YYDKDF come from the germline V gene (reference sequence). CDR3 length: 15 residues. With V trimmed by 5 bases and J by 7 bases, 7 bases remained unmatched. CDR3 residues: CATSLRTGTNSPLHF. The CDR3 region has the DNA TGTGCCACCAGCCTTCGGACAGGGACGAATTCACCCCTCCACTTT.

The V and J genes are TRBV18 and TRBJ2-5; 9 positions agree with TRBD1. There are 15 residues in the CDR3. The germline CDR1 and CDR2 sequences are KGHSH and LQKENI. Trimming cost V 6 bases and J 11 bases; bases outside gene matches: 16. This chain's CDR3 is CASSRPGTGIREQYF. In DNA, the CDR3 is TGTGCCAGCTCGCGTCCCGGGACAGGGATTCGAGAGCAGTACTTC. Variable domain in full (rest from reference TRBV18 and TRBJ2-5): NAGVMQNPRHLVRRRGQEARLRCSPMKGHSHVYWYRQLPEEGLKFMVYLQKENIIDESGMPKERFSAEFPKEGPSILRIQQVVRGDSAAYFCASSRPGTGIREQYFGPGTRLLVL.

V usage is TRBV18 and J usage is TRBJ1-2, with 7 bases identical to TRBD1. There are 13 residues in the CDR3. V was pared by 5 bases and J by 6 bases, with 6 bases of the junction left unmatched. Per the germline V gene, CDR1 is KGHSH and CDR2 is LQKENI. CDR3 loop: CASSERTGDGYTF. The CDR3 DNA follows: TGTGCCAGCTCAGAACGGACAGGCGATGGCTACACCTTC.

This clone was counted a few times. CDR3 amino acids: CASSPPGTGEEKLFF. The CDR3 DNA reads as TGTGCCAGCAGCCCACCCGGGACAGGGGAGGAAAAACTGTTTTTT. This chain uses TRBV9 with TRBJ1-4, with TRBD1 matching over 10 bases. The V segment lost 4 bases and the J segment 8 bases; nucleotides outside the gene matches: 8. The CDR3 is made up of 15 amino acids. From germline, CDR1 is SGDLS and CDR2 YYNGEE.

This clone was counted between two and nine times. The chain combines TRBV5-1 with TRBJ2-7; 10 bases fit TRBD2. Germline V gives CDR1 SGHRS, CDR2 YFSETQ. This CDR3 has 15 residues. Trimming at V came to 5 bases and at J to 2 bases, leaving 7 bases not matched to a gene. The CDR3 is CASSSTSGTPYEQYF. CDR3 nucleotide sequence: TGCGCCAGCAGTTCCACTAGCGGGACTCCCTACGAGCAGTACTTC. Complete variable domain (other parts from reference TRBV5-1 and TRBJ2-7): KAGVTQTPRYLIKTRGQQVTLSCSPISGHRSVSWYQQTPGQGLQFLFEYFSETQRNKGNFPGRFSGRQFSNSRSEMNVSTLELGDSALYLCASSSTSGTPYEQYFGPGTRLTVT.

The V call is TRBV15, the J call TRBJ1-5; D may be TRBD1 (5 bases). This CDR3 contains 16 residues. Looked up from germline, CDR1 is LNHNV and CDR2 is YYDKDF (reference sequence). V lost 4 bases, J lost 5 bases, and 18 bases lay in between. The CDR3 sequence: CATSNGFPRVDQPQHF. The CDR3 DNA follows: TGTGCCACCAGCAATGGGTTCCCCAGGGTCGATCAGCCCCAGCATTTT.

The chain joins TRBV6-1 to TRBJ1-1, with 9 nucleotides matching TRBD1. The CDR3 runs to 16 residues. Per germline, CDR1 MNHNS and CDR2 SASEGT. Unmatched junction bases numbered 10, after V lost 3 bases and J lost 5 bases. The CDR3 sequence: CASSERDRVVGTEAFF. For the CDR3, the DNA is TGTGCCAGCAGTGAGAGGGACAGGGTCGTCGGGACTGAAGCTTTCTTT.

V and J are TRBV15 and TRBJ1-1; the D gene is possibly TRBD1 (6 bases). Trimming removed 3 bases at V and 1 base at J, with 12 bases between. Germline assignment: CDR1 LNHNV and CDR2 YYDKDF (reference sequence). This CDR3 is 15 amino acids long. The CDR3 spells CATSRSRDKNTEAFF. The CDR3 bases are TGTGCCACCAGCAGGTCGAGGGACAAGAACACTGAAGCTTTCTTT.

The chain has TRBV5-6 and TRBJ1-1; possible D gene TRBD1, 6 bases. Germline V CDR1 and CDR2: SGHDT, YYEEEE. Trimming removed 0 bases at V and 1 base at J, with 7 bases between. CDR3 length: 14 residues. CDR3 in DNA: TGTGCCAGCAGCTTGGTGGGGGCGAACACTGAAGCTTTCTTT. This translates into CASSLVGANTEAFF.

The V gene is TRBV10-1, the J gene TRBJ2-5; 7 bases fit TRBD2. CDR3 length: 12 residues. V lost 6 bases and J lost 5; bases outside the gene matches: 3. Germline V gene lookup returns CDR1 WNHNN and CDR2 SYGVQD (reference sequence). This CDR3 is CASRTRGETQYF. The CDR3 region has the DNA TGCGCCAGCAGGACGCGGGGGGAGACCCAGTACTTC.

This chain joins TRBV14 and TRBJ1-1; the match to TRBD1 covers 8 bases. This CDR3 spans 15 amino acids. V lost 5 bases, J lost 1 base, and 6 bases stayed unmatched. Per the germline V gene, CDR1 is SGHDN and CDR2 is FVKESK. The CDR3 DNA sequence: TGTGCCAGCAGCGGCGGGGACAGGCGGAACACTGAAGCTTTCTTT. Its translation: CASSGGDRRNTEAFF.

This clone appeared once. The V gene is TRBV5-6, the J gene TRBJ2-3; TRBD2 agrees at 10 bases. CDR3 length: 17 amino acids. J lost 2 bases, V lost 7 bases, and 13 bases had no gene match. Germline assignment: CDR1 SGHDT and CDR2 YYEEEE. CDR3 DNA: TGTGCCAGCTGGTCGGTAGCGGGGGGCATCTCCACAGATACGCAGTATTTT. It encodes CASWSVAGGISTDTQYF. The variable domain in full, with the rest retrieved from reference TRBV5-6 and TRBJ2-3, is DAGVTQSPTHLIKTRGQQVTLRCSPKSGHDTVSWYQQALGQGPQFIFQYYEEEERQRGNFPDRFSGHQFPNYSSELNVNALLLGDSALYLCASWSVAGGISTDTQYFGPGTRLTVL.

The genes are TRBV7-9 and TRBJ2-7; tentative D call: TRBD2 (6 bases). The length of the CDR3 is 16 residues. Germline CDR1 and CDR2: SEHNR and FQNEAQ (reference sequence). The V and J ends lost 4 bases and 2 bases respectively, with 18 bases between them. The CDR3 DNA reads as TGTGCCAGCAGCTCGGGGGTTAGGGACGTAGCCTACGAGCAGTACTTC. As protein: CASSSGVRDVAYEQYF.

Comment on this clone: One end of the junction is discordant with germline, which a read error may explain. This chain uses TRBV6-1 with TRBJ1-6; D remains unclear. This CDR3 region has 13 residues. Per the germline V gene, CDR1 is MNHNS and CDR2 is SASEGT. CDR3 DNA sequence: TGTGCCAGCAGAAACTCCTATAATTCACCCCCCCACTTT. This encodes CASRNSYNSPPHF.

This sequence joins TRBV2 and TRBJ2-7, with 7 nucleotides matching TRBD1. J gave up 3 bases and V 6 bases, and 5 bases lay outside the gene matches. This CDR3 region has 13 residues. The germline V gene has CDR1 SNHLY and CDR2 FYNNEI. CDR3 sequence: CASSQGQRYEQYF. CDR3 DNA: TGTGCCAGCAGCCAGGGACAGCGCTACGAGCAGTACTTC. The full variable domain, rest sourced from reference TRBV2 and TRBJ2-7, is EPEVTQTPSHQVTQMGQEVILRCVPISNHLYFYWYRQILGQKVEFLVSFYNNEISEKSEIFDDQFSVERPDGSNFTLKIRSTKLEDSAMYFCASSQGQRYEQYFGPGTRLTVT.